Listed below are T cell receptor beta chains from one sample, sequenced in a study of PD-1 blockade in classical Hodgkin lymphoma. Only in-frame clones appear in the TCRdb table, and some are missing; sequencing was by immunoSEQ multiplex PCR. The sample has some 96,000 clones, approximately 88% seen once. The sequencing here drew on peripheral blood mononuclear cells (PBMCs), taken at baseline. The receptors stem from a human donor with classical Hodgkin lymphoma. The CDR3 runs from the conserved cysteine through the conserved F or W. Each record gives: clone size, D gene, V gene, J gene, CDR3 DNA, CDR3 protein. The D gene is left open where the match is weak. Rows give clone size only sometimes, using once, few, many, or a class for an expanded clone.

-	TRBD2	TRBV7-9	TRBJ2-3	TGTGCCAGCAGCTTAGGGGCTAGCGGGACTAGCACAGATACGCAGTATTTT	CASSLGASGTSTDTQYF
-	-	TRBV10-3	TRBJ2-5	TGTGCCATCAGTGGATACGGTGCCCAAGAGACCCAGTACTTC	CAISGYGAQETQYF
-	TRBD2	TRBV5-1	TRBJ2-2	TGCGCCAGCAGCGCCTGGACTAGCGGGAGGACCGGGGAGCTGTTTTTT	CASSAWTSGRTGELFF
once	TRBD1	TRBV5-1	TRBJ2-7	TGCGCCAGCAGCTTCCGGGACAGCTACGACTACGAGCAGTACTTC	CASSFRDSYDYEQYF
-	-	TRBV5-6	TRBJ2-6	TGTGCCAGCAGCTTGGTGGGCAGGGGCTCTGGGGCCAACGTCCTGACTTTC	CASSLVGRGSGANVLTF
-	-	TRBV30	TRBJ2-5	TGTGCCTGGAGTGTACAGGTGTACCAAGAGACCCAGTACTTC	CAWSVQVYQETQYF
-	-	TRBV5-1	TRBJ2-5	TGCGCCAGCAGCTTTGGAGGGATCCAAGAGACCCAGTACTTC	CASSFGGIQETQYF
-	-	TRBV18	TRBJ2-5	TGTGCCAGCTCACCACCGGGGGTGAGGGAGACCCAGTACTTC	CASSPPGVRETQYF
-	-	TRBV15	TRBJ2-3	TGTGCCACCAGCAGAGTAAATTGGGGCACAGATACGCAGTATTTT	CATSRVNWGTDTQYF
once	-	TRBV19	TRBJ2-1	TGTGCCAGTAGTATAGGGGCCAATGAGCAGTTCTTC	CASSIGANEQFF
few	-	TRBV18	TRBJ2-2	TGTGCCAGCTCACCAAGCCCGAACACCGGGGAGCTGTTTTTT	CASSPSPNTGELFF
few	-	TRBV19	TRBJ1-1	TGTGCCAGTAGTTGGAGGCGGCAGGGCCCAATGGAAGCTTTCTTT	CASSWRRQGPMEAFF
-	-	TRBV19	TRBJ1-1	TGTGCCAGTGGCGTTTCTATGAACACTGAAGCTTTCTTT	CASGVSMNTEAFF
-	-	TRBV27	TRBJ1-1	TGTGCCAGCAGTCCCTTATGGCAGATGAACACTGAAGCTTTCTTT	CASSPLWQMNTEAFF
few	TRBD2	TRBV4-2	TRBJ2-7	TGTGCCAGCAGCCCGACTAGCGGGGATACCTACGAGCAGTACTTC	CASSPTSGDTYEQYF
-	TRBD1	TRBV4-1	TRBJ1-5	TGCGCCAGCAGCCCAGGGGGGGCCGGACCTTATAGCAATCAGCCCCAGCATTTT	CASSPGGAGPYSNQPQHF
-	-	TRBV27	TRBJ2-1	TGTGCCAGCAGTTTAGGAACGGGATACAATGAGCAGTTCTTC	CASSLGTGYNEQFF
-	TRBD2	TRBV5-1	TRBJ2-2	TGCGCCAGCACCATGGGGGGGACTAGCGGGCGCACCGGGGAGCTGTTTTTT	CASTMGGTSGRTGELFF
-	-	TRBV7-2	TRBJ1-2	TGTGCCAGCAGCTTAGCCGCAGGGTCTTCCTATGGCTACACCTTC	CASSLAAGSSYGYTF
once	-	TRBV5-5	TRBJ1-1	TGTGCCAGCAGCTTGGCCCCGGGGGATTATACTGAAGCTTTCTTT	CASSLAPGDYTEAFF
few	TRBD1	TRBV7-6	TRBJ2-7	TGTGCCAGCAGCCCCACCGGGACAGGGCTATACGAGCAGTACTTC	CASSPTGTGLYEQYF
-	-	TRBV5-1	TRBJ1-2	TGCGCCAGCAGCTTGGCCACATCCAACTATGGCTACACCTTC	CASSLATSNYGYTF
few	-	TRBV27	TRBJ1-5	TGTGCCAGCAGTTTATCAGGGGGCAATCAGCCCCAGCATTTT	CASSLSGGNQPQHF
-	-	TRBV9	TRBJ2-3	TGTGCCAGCAGCGTCGCCGCCGGGACACTTCGGCCAGATACGCAGTATTTT	CASSVAAGTLRPDTQYF
few	-	TRBV19	TRBJ2-3	TGTGCCAGTAGTATTTTCGGGCGCACAGATACGCAGTATTTT	CASSIFGRTDTQYF
-	-	TRBV4-1	TRBJ2-1	TGCGCCAGCAGCCAAGGCGGGCCCGAGCAGTTCTTC	CASSQGGPEQFF
once	TRBD2	TRBV4-2	TRBJ2-5	TGTGCCAGCAGCCGCGGGAGGGAAGGAGAGACCCAGTACTTC	CASSRGREGETQYF
-	-	TRBV19	TRBJ1-1	TGTGCCAGTAGTATGGCCGGGCGGAGCACTGAAGCTTTCTTT	CASSMAGRSTEAFF
-	-	TRBV6-6	TRBJ2-5	TGTGCCAGCAGCCTACGGTACCAAGAGACCCAGTACTTC	CASSLRYQETQYF
-	TRBD1	TRBV29-1	TRBJ2-3	TGCAGCGTTGAGGCCCGGGACAGGGGCACAGATACGCAGTATTTT	CSVEARDRGTDTQYF
-	-	TRBV7-3	TRBJ1-1	TGTGCCAGCAGCTTAAACTCCTACACTGAAGCTTTCTTT	CASSLNSYTEAFF
few	-	TRBV10-3	TRBJ1-2	TGTGCCATCAGTGAAGATCTTAACTATGGCTACACCTTC	CAISEDLNYGYTF
-	-	TRBV28	TRBJ2-7	TGTGCCAGCACCACAGGGCGGCAGGGCGTCTACGAGCAGTACTTC	CASTTGRQGVYEQYF
-	-	TRBV2	TRBJ1-1	TGTGCCAGCAGTGATTTTATAGGGGGCACTGAAGCTTTCTTT	CASSDFIGGTEAFF
-	-	TRBV5-6	TRBJ2-4	TGTGCCAGCAGCCCGAGTACGGGGGCCAAAAACATTCAGTACTTC	CASSPSTGAKNIQYF
once	-	TRBV5-6	TRBJ2-7	TGTGCCAGCAGCTTGTATGCCAGGGGCTCCTACGAGCAGTACTTC	CASSLYARGSYEQYF
-	-	TRBV6-1	TRBJ1-1	TGTGCCAGCAGTGAAGCGCTACCAGGGCGTTCAGCTTTCTTT	CASSEALPGRSAFF
-	-	TRBV19	TRBJ1-4	TGTGCCAGTAGTAATAGGGGACCGCACGCTCCGGGTGAAAAACTGTTTTTT	CASSNRGPHAPGEKLFF
-	TRBD2	TRBV11-2	TRBJ2-3	TGTGCCAGCAGCCCCCGACTAGCGATAACAGATACGCAGTATTTT	CASSPRLAITDTQYF
-	-	TRBV28	TRBJ2-1	TGTGCCAGCAGTCACGGGGGCGGGAAAGGCCACAATGAGCAGTTCTTC	CASSHGGGKGHNEQFF
-	TRBD1	TRBV28	TRBJ1-2	TGTGCCAGCAGTCTGTACAGGGGGCGCGGTGGCTATGGCTACACCTTC	CASSLYRGRGGYGYTF
-	-	TRBV2	TRBJ1-3	TGTGCCAGCAGTGGCAGACAGATTGGAAACACCATATATTTT	CASSGRQIGNTIYF
-	-	TRBV7-2	TRBJ1-4	TGTGCCAGCAGCTTGATGGGCGGGGCGGATGAAAAACTGTTTTTT	CASSLMGGADEKLFF
-	-	TRBV4-1	TRBJ2-5	TGCGCCAGCAGCCAAGTGGATTCTAGCGCTCAAGAGACCCAGTACTTC	CASSQVDSSAQETQYF
once	-	TRBV19	TRBJ2-7	TGTGCCAGTAGTATTGGAGGGGGTGCTTCCTACGAGCAGTACTTC	CASSIGGGASYEQYF
-	-	TRBV11-2	TRBJ1-4	TGTGCCAGCAGCTTAAACCCTTTAAACCCTAATGAAAAACTGTTTTTT	CASSLNPLNPNEKLFF
-	-	TRBV28	TRBJ1-2	TGTGCCAGCACTCCGGGACGGGGCTATGGCTACACCTTC	CASTPGRGYGYTF
-	-	TRBV4-2	TRBJ1-1	TGTGCCAGCAGCTTGGGGGGGTTGAACACTGAAGCTTTCTTT	CASSLGGLNTEAFF
-	TRBD2	TRBV13	TRBJ2-2	TGTGCCAGCAGCTTTAGTCAGGGACTAGCGCCCCCGAACACCGGGGAGCTGTTTTTT	CASSFSQGLAPPNTGELFF